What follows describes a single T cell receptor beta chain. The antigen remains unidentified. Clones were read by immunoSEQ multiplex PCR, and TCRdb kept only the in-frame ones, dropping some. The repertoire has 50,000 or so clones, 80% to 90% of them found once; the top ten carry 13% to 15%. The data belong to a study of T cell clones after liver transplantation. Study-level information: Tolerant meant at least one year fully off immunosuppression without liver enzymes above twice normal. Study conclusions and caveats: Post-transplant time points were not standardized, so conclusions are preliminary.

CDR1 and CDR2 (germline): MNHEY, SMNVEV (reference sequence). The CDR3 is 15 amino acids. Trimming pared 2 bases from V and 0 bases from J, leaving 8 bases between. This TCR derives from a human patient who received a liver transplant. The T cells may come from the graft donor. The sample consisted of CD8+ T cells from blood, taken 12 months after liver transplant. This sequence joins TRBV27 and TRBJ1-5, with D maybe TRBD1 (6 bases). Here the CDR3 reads CASSLRGYSNQPQHF. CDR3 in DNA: TGTGCCAGCAGTTTAAGGGGGTATAGCAATCAGCCCCAGCATTTT.